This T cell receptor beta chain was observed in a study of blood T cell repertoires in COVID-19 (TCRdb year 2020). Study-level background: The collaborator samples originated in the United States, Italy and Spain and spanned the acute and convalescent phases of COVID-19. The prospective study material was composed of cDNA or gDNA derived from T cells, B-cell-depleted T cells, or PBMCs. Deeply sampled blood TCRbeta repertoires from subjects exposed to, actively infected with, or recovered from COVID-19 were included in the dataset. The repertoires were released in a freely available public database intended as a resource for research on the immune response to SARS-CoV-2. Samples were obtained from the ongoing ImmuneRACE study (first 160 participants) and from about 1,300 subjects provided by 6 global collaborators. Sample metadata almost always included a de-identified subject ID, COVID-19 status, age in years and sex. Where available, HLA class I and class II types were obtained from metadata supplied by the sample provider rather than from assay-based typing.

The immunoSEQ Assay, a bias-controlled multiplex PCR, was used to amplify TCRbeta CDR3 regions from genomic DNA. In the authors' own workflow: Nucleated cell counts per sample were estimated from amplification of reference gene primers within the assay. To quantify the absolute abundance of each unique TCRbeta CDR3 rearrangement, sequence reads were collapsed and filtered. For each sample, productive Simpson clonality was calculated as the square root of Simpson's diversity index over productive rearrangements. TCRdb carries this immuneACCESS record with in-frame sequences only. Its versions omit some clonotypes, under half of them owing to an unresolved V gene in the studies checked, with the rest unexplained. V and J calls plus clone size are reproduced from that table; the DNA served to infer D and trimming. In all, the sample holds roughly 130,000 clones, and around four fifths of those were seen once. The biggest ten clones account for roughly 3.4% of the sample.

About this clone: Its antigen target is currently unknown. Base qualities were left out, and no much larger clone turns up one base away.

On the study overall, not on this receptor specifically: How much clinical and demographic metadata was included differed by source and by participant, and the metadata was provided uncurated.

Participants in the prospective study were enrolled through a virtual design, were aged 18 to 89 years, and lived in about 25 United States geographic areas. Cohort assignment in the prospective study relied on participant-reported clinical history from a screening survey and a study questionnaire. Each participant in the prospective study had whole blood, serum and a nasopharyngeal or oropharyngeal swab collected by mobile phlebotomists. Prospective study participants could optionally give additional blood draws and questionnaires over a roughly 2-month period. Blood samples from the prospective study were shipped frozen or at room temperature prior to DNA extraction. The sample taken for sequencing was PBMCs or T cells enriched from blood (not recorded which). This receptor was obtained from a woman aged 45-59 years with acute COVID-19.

The CDR3 amino acid sequence is: CASSLLYLSTDTQYF. The DNA is as follows: TGTGCCAGCAGCTTATTATATCTGAGCACAGATACGCAGTATTTT. The V and J segments used are TRBV11-2 and TRBJ2-3; the D segment cannot be called with confidence. The cysteine opens and the phenylalanine closes a CDR3 of 15 amino acids. CDR3 DNA is the only sequence kept; it has 45 bases, read in frame from the first base. V is clipped by 2 bases and J by 0 bases, and the sequence between their germline boundaries is 9 bases long. The germline V gene encodes CDR1 SGHAT and CDR2 FQNNGV.